The T cell receptor (beta chain) under discussion was sequenced for a study of T-cell memory formation after mild COVID-19. In this sample, this clonotype turned up many times. The authors produced TCR alpha and TCR beta cDNA libraries with sample barcodes and UMIs by 5'RACE using constant-segment primers. Each CDR3 protein is one row after TCRdb ran MiXCR on the 5' RACE reads. In the table there are 100,000 to 120,000 distinct CDR3 sequences, about 18% of which are singletons. The specimen was PBMCs or a T cell subset sorted from them (not recorded which). This clonotype originated in a young man who had mild COVID-19 (a few samples of this study predate the infection). Cell type and time point are not known.

The CDR3 DNA is TGTGCCAGCAGACAGGGTATAGGGGAGACCCAGTACTTC. Translation gives CASRQGIGETQYF. This rearrangement joins TRBV2 to TRBJ2-5, with a possible D match to TRBD1 (6 bases). The CDR3 spans 13 residues. V was cut by 6 bases and J by 5 bases, with 13 bases left in between. The germline gives CDR1 SNHLY, CDR2 FYNNEI.